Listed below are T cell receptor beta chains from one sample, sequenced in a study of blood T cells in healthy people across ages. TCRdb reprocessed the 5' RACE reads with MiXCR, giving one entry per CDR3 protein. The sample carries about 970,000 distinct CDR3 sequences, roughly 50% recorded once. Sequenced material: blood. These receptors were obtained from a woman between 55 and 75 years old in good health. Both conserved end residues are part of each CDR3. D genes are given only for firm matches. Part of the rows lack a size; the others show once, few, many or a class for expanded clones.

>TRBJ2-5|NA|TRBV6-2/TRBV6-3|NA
CASSYDGRGQPSLGDGTQYF
TGTGCCAGCAGTTACGACGGTCGGGGACAACCCAGCTTGGGGGATGGGACCCAGTACTTC
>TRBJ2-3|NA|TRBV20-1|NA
CSATTQKLRTDTQYF
TGCAGTGCCACCACCCAGAAATTAAGGACAGATACGCAGTATTTT
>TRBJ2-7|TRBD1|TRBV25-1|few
CASGTGFYEQYF
TGTGCCTCCGGGACAGGTTTCTACGAGCAGTACTTC
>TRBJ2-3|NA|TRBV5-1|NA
CASSSDSIDTQYF
TGCGCCAGCAGCTCGGATAGCATAGATACGCAGTATTTT
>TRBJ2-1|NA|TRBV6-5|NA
CASSYDWNLHNEQFF
TGTGCCAGCAGTTACGACTGGAACTTACATAATGAGCAGTTCTTC
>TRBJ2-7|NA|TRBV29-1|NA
CSVVGGMDSYEQYF
TGCAGCGTTGTTGGGGGTATGGACTCCTACGAGCAGTACTTC
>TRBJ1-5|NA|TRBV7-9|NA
CASSLSLQGEQPQHF
TGTGCCAGCAGCTTATCCCTCCAGGGAGAACAGCCCCAGCATTTT
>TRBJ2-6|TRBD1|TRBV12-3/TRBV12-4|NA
CASTLFRGGRANVLTF
TGTGCCAGCACCCTATTTCGAGGGGGCAGGGCCAACGTCCTGACTTTC
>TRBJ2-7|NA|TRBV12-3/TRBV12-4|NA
CASISRLYEQYF
TGTGCCAGCATTTCGAGATTATACGAGCAGTACTTC
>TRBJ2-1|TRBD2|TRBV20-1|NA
CSATTGAGGRNEQFF
TGCAGTGCTACCACGGGAGCGGGAGGGAGGAATGAGCAGTTCTTC
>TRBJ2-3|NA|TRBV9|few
CASSALLPEDTQYF
TGTGCCAGCAGCGCCCTACTCCCCGAAGATACGCAGTATTTT
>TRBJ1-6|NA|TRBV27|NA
CASSSPGQANSPLHF
TGTGCCAGCAGTTCCCCGGGACAAGCAAATTCACCCCTCCACTTT
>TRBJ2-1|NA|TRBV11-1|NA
CASSLVWGLGNEQFF
TGTGCCAGCAGCTTAGTGTGGGGGCTGGGCAATGAGCAGTTCTTC
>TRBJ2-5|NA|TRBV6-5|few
CASRPRRYQETQYF
TGTGCCAGCAGGCCGCGAAGGTACCAAGAGACCCAGTACTTC
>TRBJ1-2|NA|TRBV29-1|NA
CSVELQDLSYGYTF
TGCAGCGTTGAACTACAGGATCTTTCATATGGCTACACCTTC
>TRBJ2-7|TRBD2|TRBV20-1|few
CSAISPSGTYEQYF
TGCAGTGCTATCTCGCCTAGCGGGACCTACGAGCAGTACTTC
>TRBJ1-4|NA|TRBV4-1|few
CASSQTVVEKLFF
TGCGCCAGCAGCCAAACGGTAGTCGAAAAACTGTTTTTT
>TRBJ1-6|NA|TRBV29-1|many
CSVEDGRGVSPLHF
TGCAGCGTTGAAGATGGAAGGGGGGTTTCACCCCTCCACTTT
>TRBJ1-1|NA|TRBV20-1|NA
CSARALGGTEAFF
TGCAGTGCTAGGGCTCTGGGGGGGACTGAAGCTTTCTTT
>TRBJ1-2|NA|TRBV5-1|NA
CASSLMGGAGGDYGYTF
TGCGCCAGCAGCTTGATGGGGGGCGCTGGGGGGGACTATGGCTACACCTTC
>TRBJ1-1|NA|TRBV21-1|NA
CATRMGRPRAEAFF
TGTGCCACAAGGATGGGACGCCCAAGGGCTGAAGCTTTCTTT
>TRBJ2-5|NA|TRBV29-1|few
CSVAKTGAGEQYF
TGCAGCGTCGCGAAGACGGGAGCTGGGGAGCAGTACTTC
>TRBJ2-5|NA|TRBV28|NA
CASSPNKFGRQETQYF
TGTGCCAGCAGTCCAAATAAGTTTGGACGGCAAGAGACCCAGTACTTC
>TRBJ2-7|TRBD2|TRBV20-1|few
CSAWTSARNTGEQYF
TGCAGTGCTTGGACTAGCGCGCGGAATACGGGCGAGCAGTACTTC
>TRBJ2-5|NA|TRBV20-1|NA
CSAIGQGGYVTQYF
TGCAGTGCTATAGGACAGGGAGGGTACGTGACCCAGTACTTC
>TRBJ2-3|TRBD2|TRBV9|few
CASSPFGRRTDTQYF
TGTGCCAGCAGCCCATTCGGGAGGCGTACTGATACGCAGTATTTT
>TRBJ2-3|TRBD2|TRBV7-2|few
CASSLVSSGSYTDTQYF
TGTGCCAGCAGCTTAGTCTCTAGCGGGAGTTACACAGATACGCAGTATTTT
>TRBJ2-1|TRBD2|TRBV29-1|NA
CSTEGTSGRALNEQFF
TGCAGCACCGAGGGGACCAGCGGGAGGGCTTTAAATGAGCAGTTCTTC
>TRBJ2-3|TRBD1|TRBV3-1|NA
CASSPGQGRHTQYF
TGTGCCAGCAGCCCAGGACAGGGGCGGCATACGCAGTATTTT
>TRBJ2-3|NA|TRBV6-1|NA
CATALTDTQYF
TGTGCCACCGCCCTGACAGATACGCAGTATTTT
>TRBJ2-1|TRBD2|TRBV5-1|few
CASSRGLAGMGNEQFF
TGCGCCAGCAGCCGGGGACTAGCGGGAATGGGCAATGAGCAGTTCTTC
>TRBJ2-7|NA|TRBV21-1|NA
CASSSQGLVGPSGRGLLYEQYF
TGTGCCAGCAGCTCCCAGGGGTTAGTAGGGCCTAGCGGGAGAGGGCTTCTCTACGAGCAGTACTTC
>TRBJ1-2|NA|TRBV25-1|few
CASRSDYGYTF
TGTGCCAGCAGGTCTGACTATGGCTACACCTTC
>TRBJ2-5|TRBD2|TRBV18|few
CASSPVAGVGGETQYF
TGTGCCAGCTCACCAGTAGCGGGAGTAGGCGGAGAGACCCAGTACTTC
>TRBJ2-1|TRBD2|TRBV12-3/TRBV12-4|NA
CASRKAGVDYNEQFF
TGTGCCAGCAGAAAAGCGGGAGTCGACTACAATGAGCAGTTCTTC
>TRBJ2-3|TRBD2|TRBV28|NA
CASGEAGGRGDTQYF
TGTGCCAGTGGGGAGGCGGGAGGGCGAGGAGATACGCAGTATTTT
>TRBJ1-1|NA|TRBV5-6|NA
CASSLSVSPWAFF
TGTGCCAGCAGCTTGTCCGTCTCCCCTTGGGCTTTCTTT
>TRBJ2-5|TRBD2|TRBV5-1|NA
CASSDQTSGETQYF
TGCGCCAGCAGTGACCAGACTAGCGGAGAGACCCAGTACTTC
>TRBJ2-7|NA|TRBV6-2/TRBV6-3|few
CASSYSTRGGQYF
TGTGCCAGCAGTTACTCGACCCGGGGTGGGCAGTACTTC
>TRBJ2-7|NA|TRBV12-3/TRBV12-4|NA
CASSLGTRYEQYF
TGTGCCAGCAGTTTAGGGACACGCTACGAGCAGTACTTC
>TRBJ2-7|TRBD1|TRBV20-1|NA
CSARRDRGREQYF
TGCAGTGCCCGCCGGGACAGGGGGCGTGAGCAGTACTTC
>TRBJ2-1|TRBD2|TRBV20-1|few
CSANRASGSNEQFF
TGCAGTGCTAATCGGGCTAGCGGGAGTAATGAGCAGTTCTTC
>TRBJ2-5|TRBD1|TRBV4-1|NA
CASSQDSERQGALNEQYF
TGCGCCAGCAGCCAAGATTCCGAGCGGCAGGGGGCCTTAAATGAGCAGTACTTC
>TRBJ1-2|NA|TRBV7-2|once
CASSLGNRRYGYTF
TGTGCCAGCAGCTTAGGCAATCGGCGGTATGGCTACACCTTC
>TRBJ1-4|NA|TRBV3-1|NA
CASSLAGHQGEKLFF
TGTGCCAGCTCCTTGGCGGGACACCAAGGCGAAAAACTGTTTTTT
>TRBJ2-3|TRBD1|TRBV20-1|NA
CSARQGATTDTQYF
TGCAGTGCCCGACAGGGGGCTACCACAGATACGCAGTATTTT
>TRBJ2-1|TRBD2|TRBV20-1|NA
CSARVPGGYNEQFF
TGCAGTGCTAGAGTTCCGGGAGGCTACAATGAGCAGTTCTTC
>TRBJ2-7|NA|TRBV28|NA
CASSFIYTSSISYEQYF
TGTGCCAGCAGTTTTATTTATACTAGTTCGATCTCCTACGAGCAGTACTTC
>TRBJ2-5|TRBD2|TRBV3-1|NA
CASSSPTSGRDETQYF
TGTGCCAGCAGCAGCCCGACTAGCGGGAGGGATGAGACCCAGTACTTC
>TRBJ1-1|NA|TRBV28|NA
CASSPPRWLHTEAFF
TGTGCCAGCAGTCCCCCGAGGTGGCTGCACACTGAAGCTTTCTTT
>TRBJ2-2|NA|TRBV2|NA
CAKPVEATGELFF
TGTGCCAAACCAGTCGAAGCCACCGGGGAGCTGTTTTTT
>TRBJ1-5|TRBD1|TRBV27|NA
CASSFQGAQPQHF
TGTGCCAGCAGTTTTCAGGGGGCCCAGCCCCAGCATTTT
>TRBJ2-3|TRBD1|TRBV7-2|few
CASSRDRVTDTQYF
TGTGCCAGCAGCCGGGACAGGGTGACAGATACGCAGTATTTT
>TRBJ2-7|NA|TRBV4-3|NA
CASSQGLGGVNEQYF
TGCGCCAGCAGCCAAGGCCTCGGGGGCGTGAACGAGCAGTACTTC
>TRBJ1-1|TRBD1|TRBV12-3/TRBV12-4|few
CASTLRDRGLRQDTEAFF
TGTGCCAGCACCTTGCGGGACAGGGGGCTTCGGCAGGACACTGAAGCTTTCTTT
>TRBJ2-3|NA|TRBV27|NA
CASSLYLGVKADTQYF
TGTGCCAGCAGTTTATACTTAGGGGTTAAGGCAGATACGCAGTATTTT
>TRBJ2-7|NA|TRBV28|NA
CASSSTGSEYYEQYF
TGTGCCAGCAGTTCAACAGGGTCTGAGTATTACGAGCAGTACTTC